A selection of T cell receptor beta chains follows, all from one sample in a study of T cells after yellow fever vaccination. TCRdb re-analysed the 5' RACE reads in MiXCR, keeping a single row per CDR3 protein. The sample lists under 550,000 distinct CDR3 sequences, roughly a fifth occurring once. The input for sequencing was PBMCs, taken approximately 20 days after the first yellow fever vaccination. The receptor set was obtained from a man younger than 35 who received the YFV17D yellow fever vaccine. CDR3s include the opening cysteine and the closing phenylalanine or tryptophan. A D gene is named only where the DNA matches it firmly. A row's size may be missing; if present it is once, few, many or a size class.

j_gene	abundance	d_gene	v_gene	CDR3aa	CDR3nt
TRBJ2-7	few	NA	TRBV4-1	CASSRGPDYEQYF	TGCGCCAGCAGCCGTGGACCCGACTACGAGCAGTACTTC
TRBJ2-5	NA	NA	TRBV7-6	CASSFRRAETQYF	TGTGCCAGCAGCTTCCGGCGTGCGGAGACCCAGTACTTC
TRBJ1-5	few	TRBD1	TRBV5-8	CASTDRVDQPQHF	TGTGCCAGCACGGACAGGGTTGATCAGCCCCAGCATTTT
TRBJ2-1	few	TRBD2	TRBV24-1	CATSDLYGTNDEQFF	TGTGCCACCAGTGATTTGTACGGGACTAACGATGAGCAGTTCTTC
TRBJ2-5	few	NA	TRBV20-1	CSARDRRPLNPYQETQYF	TGCAGTGCTAGAGATCGGCGCCCCTTGAATCCTTACCAAGAGACCCAGTACTTC
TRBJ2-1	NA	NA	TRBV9	CASSDHRQEPDNEQFF	TGTGCCAGCAGCGACCATAGACAGGAACCTGACAATGAGCAGTTCTTC
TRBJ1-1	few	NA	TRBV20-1	CSAAIPLHTNTEAFF	TGCAGTGCTGCTATCCCCCTACATACGAACACTGAAGCTTTCTTT
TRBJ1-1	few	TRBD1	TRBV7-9	CASSSPTGQGTEAFF	TGTGCCAGCAGCTCCCCGACAGGGCAGGGCACTGAAGCTTTCTTT
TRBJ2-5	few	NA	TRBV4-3	CASSQVGSATETQYF	TGCGCCAGCAGCCAAGTAGGGTCCGCCACGGAGACCCAGTACTTC
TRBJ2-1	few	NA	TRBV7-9	CASSPTNPGAGEQFF	TGTGCCAGCAGCCCGACCAACCCTGGGGCGGGGGAGCAGTTCTTC
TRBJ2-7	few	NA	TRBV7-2	CASSLQGKSSYEQYF	TGTGCCAGCAGCCTGCAGGGGAAATCTAGCTACGAGCAGTACTTC
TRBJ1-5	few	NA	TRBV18	CASSRYGQTSNQPQHF	TGTGCCAGCTCACGGTACGGACAGACTTCAAATCAGCCCCAGCATTTT
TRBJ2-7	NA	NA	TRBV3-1	CASSQDGGTAYEQYF	TGTGCCAGCAGCCAAGATGGGGGGACAGCCTACGAGCAGTACTTC
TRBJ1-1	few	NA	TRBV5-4	CASSLGTGVTLGTEAFF	TGTGCCAGCAGTCTCGGGACCGGGGTAACGTTGGGCACTGAAGCTTTCTTT
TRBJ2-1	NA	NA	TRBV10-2	CASSDLGTPSVNEQFF	TGCGCCAGCAGTGATCTCGGGACACCCTCAGTGAATGAGCAGTTCTTC
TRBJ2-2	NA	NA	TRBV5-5	CASSLEWVATGELFF	TGTGCCAGCAGCTTGGAGTGGGTAGCCACCGGGGAGCTGTTTTTT
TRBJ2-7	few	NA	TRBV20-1	CSAPDGPSGEQYF	TGCAGTGCCCCGGACGGACCATCCGGCGAGCAGTACTTC
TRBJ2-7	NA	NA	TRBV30	CAWSVLSLNVAEQYF	TGTGCCTGGAGTGTACTGTCCCTGAACGTCGCCGAGCAGTACTTC
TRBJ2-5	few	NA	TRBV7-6	CASSLAGTKTQYF	TGTGCCAGCAGCTTAGCAGGGACGAAGACCCAGTACTTC
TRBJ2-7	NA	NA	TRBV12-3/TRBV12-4	CASTGSSYEQYF	TGTGCCAGCACGGGGAGCTCCTACGAGCAGTACTTC
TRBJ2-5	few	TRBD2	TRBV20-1	CSASRGGQETQYF	TGCAGTGCTAGTCGGGGGGGTCAAGAGACCCAGTACTTC
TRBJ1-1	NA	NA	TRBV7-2	CASSWGRYTEAFF	TGTGCCAGCAGCTGGGGGAGATACACTGAAGCTTTCTTT
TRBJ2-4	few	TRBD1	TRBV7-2	CASSRRQGENIQYF	TGTGCCAGCAGCCGACGACAGGGAGAAAACATTCAGTACTTC
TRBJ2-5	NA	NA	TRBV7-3	CASSLTVRTTRVAQYF	TGTGCCAGCAGCTTAACGGTTAGGACCACCCGGGTTGCCCAGTACTTC
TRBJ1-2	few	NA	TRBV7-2	CASSSTGRDYGYTF	TGTGCCAGCAGCTCGACGGGCCGAGACTATGGCTACACCTTC
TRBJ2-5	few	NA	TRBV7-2	CASSLARSVTQYF	TGTGCCAGCAGCTTAGCTAGGAGCGTGACCCAGTACTTC
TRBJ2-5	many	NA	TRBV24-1	CATSDSRTGGQETQYF	TGTGCCACCAGTGATTCGCGTACCGGCGGCCAAGAGACCCAGTACTTC
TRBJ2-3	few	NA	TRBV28	CASSPGSEGGDTQYF	TGTGCCAGCAGTCCGGGGAGCGAAGGGGGAGATACGCAGTATTTT
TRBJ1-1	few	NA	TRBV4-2	CASSQANRVTTEAFF	TGTGCCAGCAGCCAAGCTAACAGGGTGACCACTGAAGCTTTCTTT
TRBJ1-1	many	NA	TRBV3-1	CASSQDQLATEAFF	TGTGCCAGCAGCCAAGATCAACTGGCAACTGAAGCTTTCTTT
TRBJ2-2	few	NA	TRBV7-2	CASSLAYTGELFF	TGTGCCAGCAGCTTAGCTTACACCGGGGAGCTGTTTTTT
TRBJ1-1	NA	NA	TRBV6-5	CASSYQGEAFF	TGTGCCAGCAGTTATCAGGGTGAAGCTTTCTTT
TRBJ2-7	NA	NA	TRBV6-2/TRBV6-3	CASSYGAPYPNEQYF	TGTGCCAGCAGTTACGGAGCTCCTTACCCCAACGAGCAGTACTTC
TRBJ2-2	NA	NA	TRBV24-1	CATSEVGRDTGELFF	TGTGCCACCAGTGAGGTGGGACGGGACACCGGGGAGCTGTTTTTT
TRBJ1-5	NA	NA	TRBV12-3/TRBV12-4	CASSRMSTDNQPQHF	TGTGCCAGCAGTCGTATGTCGACAGACAATCAGCCCCAGCATTTT
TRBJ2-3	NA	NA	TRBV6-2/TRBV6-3	CASSHTGRAQYF	TGTGCCAGCAGCCATACAGGGAGGGCGCAGTATTTT
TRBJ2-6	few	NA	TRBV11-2	CASSLFFARGVGANVLTF	TGTGCCAGCAGCTTATTCTTCGCGCGGGGTGTGGGGGCCAACGTCCTGACTTTC
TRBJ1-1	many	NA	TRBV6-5	CASSYSGMNTEAFF	TGTGCCAGCAGTTACTCGGGGATGAACACTGAAGCTTTCTTT
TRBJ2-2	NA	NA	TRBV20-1	CSASTTGELFF	TGCAGTGCGAGCACCACCGGGGAGCTGTTTTTT
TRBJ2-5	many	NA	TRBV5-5	CASSLAVLQETQYF	TGTGCCAGCAGCTTAGCGGTTCTTCAAGAGACCCAGTACTTC
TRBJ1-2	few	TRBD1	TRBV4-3	CASSQDQRKDEDRRGTGYTF	TGCGCCAGCAGCCAAGATCAGCGTAAAGATGAGGACAGGCGGGGAACTGGCTACACCTTC
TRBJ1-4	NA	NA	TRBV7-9	CASSSTSATNEKLFF	TGTGCCAGCAGCTCGACCTCGGCAACTAATGAAAAACTGTTTTTT
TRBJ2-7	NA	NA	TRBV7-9	CASSVQMAGSYEQYF	TGTGCCAGCAGCGTCCAAATGGCAGGGTCCTACGAGCAGTACTTC
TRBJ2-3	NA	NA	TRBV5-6	CASSLALREHTDTQYF	TGTGCCAGCAGCTTGGCTCTTAGGGAACACACAGATACGCAGTATTTT
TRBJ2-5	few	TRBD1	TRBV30	CAWSVGGQGETQYF	TGTGCCTGGAGTGTAGGAGGACAGGGGGAGACCCAGTACTTC
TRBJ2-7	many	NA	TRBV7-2	CASSSTTAHEQYF	TGTGCCAGCAGCTCGACGACCGCGCACGAGCAGTACTTC
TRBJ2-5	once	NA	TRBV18	CASSPFHSQETQYF	TGTGCCAGCTCACCATTCCACAGCCAAGAGACCCAGTACTTC
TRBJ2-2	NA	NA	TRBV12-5	CASGLVLAPLQTPNTGELFF	TGTGCTAGTGGTTTGGTTCTAGCCCCCCTGCAAACTCCGAACACCGGGGAGCTGTTTTTT
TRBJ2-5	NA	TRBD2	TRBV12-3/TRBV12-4	CASSAGTSGERETQYF	TGTGCCAGCAGTGCCGGGACTAGCGGGGAGAGAGAGACCCAGTACTTC
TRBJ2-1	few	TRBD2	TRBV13	CASTHSGVVNEQFF	TGTGCCAGCACCCATAGCGGGGTGGTCAATGAGCAGTTCTTC
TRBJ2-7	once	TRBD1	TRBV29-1	CSVAGTERYEQYF	TGCAGCGTAGCCGGGACAGAGAGATACGAGCAGTACTTC
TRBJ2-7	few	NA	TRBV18	CASSPTGTTYEQYF	TGTGCCAGCTCACCTACCGGGACAACCTACGAGCAGTACTTC
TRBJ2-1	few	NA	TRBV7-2	CASTKGGLPGNEQFF	TGTGCCAGCACCAAGGGGGGACTACCTGGGAATGAGCAGTTCTTC
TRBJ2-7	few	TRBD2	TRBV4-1	CASSQGWSGGISYEQYF	TGCGCCAGCAGCCAAGGGTGGAGCGGGGGGATCTCCTACGAGCAGTACTTC
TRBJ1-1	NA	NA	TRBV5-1	CASSRGQGLSRAEAFF	TGCGCCAGCAGCCGGGGGCAGGGGCTGAGTAGAGCTGAAGCTTTCTTT
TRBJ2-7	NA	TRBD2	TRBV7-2	CASSLSGTSYEQYF	TGTGCCAGCAGCCTCTCCGGGACTAGCTACGAGCAGTACTTC
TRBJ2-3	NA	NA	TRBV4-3	CASSQEHRGLDTQYF	TGCGCCAGCAGCCAAGAGCACAGAGGATTAGATACGCAGTATTTT
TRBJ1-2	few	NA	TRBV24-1	CATSDRNYGYTF	TGTGCCACCAGTGACCGGAACTATGGCTACACCTTC